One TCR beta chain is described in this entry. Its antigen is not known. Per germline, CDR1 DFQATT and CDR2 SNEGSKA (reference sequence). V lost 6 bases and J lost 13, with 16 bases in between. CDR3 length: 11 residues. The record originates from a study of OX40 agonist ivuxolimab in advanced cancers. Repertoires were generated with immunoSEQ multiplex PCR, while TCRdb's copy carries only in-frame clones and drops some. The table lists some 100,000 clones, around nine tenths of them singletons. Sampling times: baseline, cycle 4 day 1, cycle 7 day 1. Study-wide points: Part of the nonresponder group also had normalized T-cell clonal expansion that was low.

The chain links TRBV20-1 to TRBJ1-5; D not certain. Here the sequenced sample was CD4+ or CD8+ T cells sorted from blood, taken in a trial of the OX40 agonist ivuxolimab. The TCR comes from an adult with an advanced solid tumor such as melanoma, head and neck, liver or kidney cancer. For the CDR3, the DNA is TGCAGTGCGGCTGCGGGAGAGACTCAGCATTTT. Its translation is CSAAAGETQHF.